The T cell receptor beta chain described here comes from a study of shared clonotypes between healthy human individuals. At the level of the study: Donors consisted of two women and a few men between 18 and 49.

V lost 5 bases, J lost 6 bases, and 13 bases lay in between. The germline V gene encodes CDR1 SGHTA and CDR2 FQGTGA. There are 13 residues in the CDR3. Sequencing was at deep level. The data were produced by immunoSEQ multiplex PCR, yet TCRdb's version contains in-frame clones alone and is incomplete. The sample yields about 1.1 million clones, more than 75% seen once. V usage is TRBV7-3 and J usage is TRBJ1-2; D not resolved. This clonotype was sampled from a man aged 18 to 29 in good health. Some clones in this sample may be carry-over from other donors' samples. Input material: memory CD4+ T cells from PBMCs. Documented subset: CD45RA-negative fraction. The CDR3 DNA follows: TGTGCCAGCAGCCCCCGGGGAATGGATGGCTACACCTTC. Translating it yields CASSPRGMDGYTF. Full variable domain (remainder filled in from reference TRBV7-3 and TRBJ1-2): GAGVSQTPSNKVTEKGKYVELRCDPISGHTALYWYRQSLGQGPEFLIYFQGTGAADDSGLPNDRFFAVRPEGSVSTLKIQRTERGDSAVYLCASSPRGMDGYTFGSGTRLTVV.